Only a few counts were recorded for the clone carrying this T cell receptor (beta chain). This sample is part of a study of identical twins. The CDR3 is made up of 17 amino acids. Trimming pared 6 bases from V and 0 bases from J, leaving 18 bases between. CDR1 is MNHEY and CDR2 is SVGEGT in the germline V gene. TCRdb processed the 5' RACE reads anew with MiXCR; each CDR3 protein has one entry. The table shows 450,000 to 500,000 distinct CDR3 sequences, with over 11% occurring only once. These data were likewise used in another study, on yellow fever vaccine responses in identical twins.

The sequencing sample was made of CD4+ T cells sorted from blood. The TCR sequence derives from a young woman in good health. This chain joins TRBV6-2 or TRBV6-3 and TRBJ2-4, with D perhaps TRBD1 (6 bases). The CDR3 region has the DNA TGTGCCAGCAGCTCCCAACCGGGACAACTAGCCAAAAACATTCAGTACTTC. This gives the protein CASSSQPGQLAKNIQYF.